This passage covers 14 T cell receptor beta chains from one sample sequenced in a study of T cells after posttransplantation cyclophosphamide. Method: immunoSEQ multiplex PCR; TCRdb's copy keeps in-frame clones and lacks some. The table lists fewer than 40,000 clones, with no singletons. What was sequenced was PBMCs. The source of these receptors is a woman between 50 and 59 years old in good health and a related stem cell transplant donor.

In its sample, this clone was seen many times. This chain joins TRBV9 and TRBJ1-6, with D perhaps TRBD1 (5 bases). The CDR3 runs to 15 residues. CDR1 SGDLS and CDR2 YYNGEE come from the germline V gene. V was shortened by 5 bases and J by 10 bases, with 19 bases between the two germline ends. CDR3 sequence: CASSKGAGKGSPLHF. For the CDR3, the DNA is TGTGCCAGCAGTAAAGGGGCAGGGAAGGGGTCACCCCTCCACTTT.

This clone has at least ten counts. The chain recombines TRBV27 with TRBJ2-7; 7 positions match TRBD1. V was clipped by 3 bases and J by 2 bases; unmatched bases: 10. CDR3 length equals 16 residues. Germline assignment: CDR1 MNHEY and CDR2 SMNVEV (reference sequence). CDR3 loop: CASSFRGTDLAYEQYF. The CDR3 nucleotides are TGTGCCAGCAGTTTCCGTGGGACAGACCTGGCCTACGAGCAGTACTTC.

This clone was found many times. The V gene is TRBV6-6, the J gene TRBJ2-3; D unresolved. This CDR3 has 13 residues. Germline CDR1 MNHNY, CDR2 SVGAGI (reference sequence). V was pared by 8 bases and J by 5 bases, with 14 bases between. CDR3 nucleotides: TGTGCCAGCTGCTCCGTCCGAGGAGATACGCAGTATTTT. Translating it yields CASCSVRGDTQYF.

Ten or more counts support this clone. This chain links TRBV18 with TRBJ2-7; no reliable D call. Germline values: CDR1 KGHSH, CDR2 LQKENI. The CDR3 contains 14 residues. Trimming cost V 2 bases and J 2 bases, with 10 bases left between them. This chain's CDR3 is CASSPSVPAYEQYF. In DNA form, the CDR3 reads TGTGCCAGCTCACCAAGTGTACCGGCCTACGAGCAGTACTTC.

The table lists this clone with many counts. The rearrangement links TRBV19 to TRBJ1-1; a possible D gene is TRBD1 (5 bases). This CDR3 has 14 residues. Germline loops: CDR1 LNHDA, CDR2 SQIVND (reference sequence). V shed 7 bases and J shed 4 bases, with 16 bases lying between them. The CDR3 DNA reads TGTGCCAGTACCCCGAAGGGCGGGGGCACTGAAGCTTTCTTT. Translated: CASTPKGGGTEAFF. Supplemented by reference TRBV19 and TRBJ1-1, the full variable domain reads DGGITQSPKYLFRKEGQNVTLSCEQNLNHDAMYWYRQDPGQGLRLIYYSQIVNDFQKGDIAEGYSVSREKKESFPLTVTSAQKNPTAFYLCASTPKGGGTEAFFGQGTRLTVV.

This clone came up many times. The CDR3 protein is CASSFGRGHTEAFF. The CDR3 region has the DNA TGTGCCAGTAGTTTCGGAAGGGGGCATACTGAAGCTTTCTTT. This chain uses TRBV19 with TRBJ1-1, with 7 bases fitting TRBD1. Germline CDR1 reads LNHDA; CDR2 reads SQIVND (reference sequence). The CDR3 runs to 14 residues. V lost 5 bases and J lost 5; bases outside the gene matches: 8.

This clone appeared a few times. The gene calls are TRBV6-1 and TRBJ2-1; 8 nucleotides align to TRBD2. The CDR3 is made up of 13 amino acids. J lost 9 bases, V lost 5 bases, and 6 bases had no gene match. Germline loops: CDR1 MNHNS, CDR2 SASEGT. CDR3 sequence: CASSRTSWGEQFF. In DNA form, the CDR3 reads TGTGCCAGCAGTAGGACTAGCTGGGGTGAGCAGTTCTTC.

The table lists this clone with many counts. The chain is built from TRBV5-1 and TRBJ2-7; D may be TRBD1 (6 bases). Trimming took off 4 bases at V and 0 bases at J, with 11 bases between the two ends. In germline, CDR1 is SGHRS, CDR2 YFSETQ. This CDR3 has 14 amino acids. The CDR3 bases are TGCGCCAGCAGCCGCGACAGGAGCTCCTACGAGCAGTACTTC. It codes for CASSRDRSSYEQYF.

This clone has a count of ten or more. In DNA, the CDR3 is TGTGCCAGCAGCGACCCGGGACAGGGAATTCAAGGCTACACCTTC. The encoded protein is CASSDPGQGIQGYTF. V usage is TRBV6-5 and J usage is TRBJ1-2; 9 nucleotides agree with TRBD1. V lost 6 bases and J lost 8; bases outside the gene matches: 13. The germline V gene has CDR1 MNHEY and CDR2 SVGAGI. This CDR3 spans 15 amino acids.

This clone was seen at least ten times. The gene calls are TRBV2 and TRBJ2-7; 9 nucleotides align to TRBD1. Germline lookup yields CDR1 SNHLY and CDR2 FYNNEI. Trimming cost V 6 bases and J 4 bases; bases outside gene matches: 7. This CDR3 region has 14 residues. The CDR3 here is CASSTDRGMYEQYF. Written as DNA, the CDR3 is TGTGCCAGCAGCACTGACAGGGGGATGTACGAGCAGTACTTC.

The rearrangement uses TRBV6-1 and TRBJ2-7; 8 bases map to TRBD2. V was clipped by 7 bases and J by 0 bases; unmatched bases: 8. The germline V gene has CDR1 MNHNS and CDR2 SASEGT. CDR3 length: 15 amino acids. The CDR3 loop reads CASTSAGGGSYEQYF. For the CDR3, the DNA is TGTGCCAGCACCTCCGCGGGAGGCGGCTCCTACGAGCAGTACTTC.

This clone appeared many times. This chain joins TRBV5-1 and TRBJ1-2; the D is unclear. The CDR3 has 16 residues. Trimming took 5 bases from V and 5 from J, leaving 22 bases between them. Germline V gives CDR1 SGHRS, CDR2 YFSETQ. The chain's CDR3 is CASSYKPDYAEYGYTF. The CDR3 region has the DNA TGCGCCAGCAGTTACAAACCGGACTACGCGGAGTATGGCTACACCTTC.

This clone has at least ten counts. V is TRBV19 and J is TRBJ1-1; 8 bases are a match to TRBD1. CDR1 LNHDA and CDR2 SQIVND come from the germline V gene (reference sequence). The length of the CDR3 is 14 residues. Losses at the gene ends were 2 bases for V and 5 bases for J; bases not matched to a gene: 4. The CDR3 region has the DNA TGTGCCAGTAGTATACGACAGGGGAGGACTGAAGCTTTCTTT. Protein product: CASSIRQGRTEAFF.

This clone has ten or more counts. This chain links TRBV7-9 with TRBJ1-2; D gene uncertain. From germline, CDR1 is SEHNR and CDR2 FQNEAQ (reference sequence). Trimming shortened V by 5 bases and J by 0 bases, and 13 bases separated the two germline ends. The CDR3 length is 15 residues. CDR3 residues: CASSRPTGTNYGYTF. The CDR3 DNA follows: TGTGCCAGCAGCCGCCCGACGGGGACTAACTATGGCTACACCTTC.